A single sample gave rise to the 7 T cell receptor beta chains below, sequenced in a study of human T cells and chemical hapten exposure (dated by TCRdb to the early 2020s). Taken with the paper, the label for time point translates to: patch test 1, 2 weeks after DPC sensitization. In the paper's terms, the treatment or condition label means: therapeutic diphenylcyclopropenone sensitization with weekly scalp DPC. Library method: RACE. The data were produced on a NextSeq 500. Through fastp at Q25 and MiXCR, TCRdb rebuilt clones from the public reads, retaining in-frame beta chains. Rows with one shared CDR3 protein collapse into an entry with the most common genes and DNA. The sample profile shows just under 350,000 distinct CDR3 sequences; around 6.9% of them were found once. The ten most abundant clones make up approximately 8% of the sample. This material consisted of whole blood, taken in connection with sensitization to the hapten diphenylcyclopropenone (DPC). The receptors come from a woman aged 18 to 35 with alopecia areata. Some clones in this sample may be carry-over from other donors' samples.

The chain combines TRBV29-1 with TRBJ1-5; tentative D call: TRBD1 (5 bases). V shed 4 bases and J shed 11 bases, with 18 bases lying between them. The CDR3 sequence is 13 residues long. Germline V gives CDR1 SQVTM, CDR2 ANQGSEA. In DNA, the CDR3 is TGCAGCGTTGGGGACGGCCCCCATCAAGCCCAGCATTTT. Translating gives CSVGDGPHQAQHF.

This clonotype was observed a few times. J is TRBJ1-1 and V is TRBV6-6; D gene ambiguous. The CDR3 loop spans 14 amino acids. The germline gives CDR1 MNHNY, CDR2 SVGAGI (reference sequence). Trimming shortened V by 2 bases and J by 0 bases, and 7 bases separated the two germline ends. CDR3 nucleotides: TGTGCCAGCAGTTACGACCGTTTGAACACTGAAGCTTTCTTT. This sequence encodes CASSYDRLNTEAFF.

This clonotype was seen ten or more times. The CDR3 nucleotides read TGTGCCAGCAGTTTGACCGCCGACTATGGCTACACCTTC. As protein: CASSLTADYGYTF. This chain connects TRBV28 to TRBJ1-2; D is ambiguous. The V and J ends lost 3 bases and 3 bases respectively, with 8 bases between them. CDR1 MDHEN and CDR2 SYDVKM come from the germline V gene. The CDR3 covers 13 residues.

Ten or more counts support this clonotype. The V and J genes are TRBV12-3 or TRBV12-4 and TRBJ2-3; D is possibly TRBD1 or TRBD2 (6 bases each). Trimming pared 8 bases from V and 10 bases from J, leaving 28 bases between. The CDR3 is 16 residues long. The CDR3 loop is CASLPTGTGGSGAQYF. The CDR3 bases are TGTGCCAGCTTGCCCACCGGGACTGGGGGTTCAGGGGCGCAGTATTTT.

J is TRBJ2-1 and V is TRBV7-8, with 14 bases aligning to TRBD2. Trimming at V came to 5 bases and at J to 0 bases, leaving 9 bases not matched to a gene. Germline V gene lookup returns CDR1 SGHVS and CDR2 FQNEAQ. The CDR3 loop spans 19 amino acids. CDR3 loop: CASSPGLAGGRSSYNEQFF. In nucleotides, the CDR3 is TGTGCCAGCAGCCCTGGACTAGCGGGGGGCCGGAGCTCCTACAATGAGCAGTTCTTC.

This clonotype was seen ten or more times. The chain recombines TRBV16 with TRBJ2-3; TRBD2 aligns across 7 bases. The CDR3 has 15 amino acids. Germline V gives CDR1 KGHSY, CDR2 FQNENV. J gave up 4 bases and V 2 bases, and 6 bases lay outside the gene matches. This chain's CDR3 is CASSQKAGQADTQYF. As DNA, the CDR3 is TGTGCCAGCAGCCAAAAAGCGGGGCAAGCAGATACGCAGTATTTT.

This clonotype was recorded at least ten times. This chain joins TRBV7-9 and TRBJ2-7, with a weak D call TRBD2 (6 bases). Trimming cost V 4 bases and J 4 bases, with 14 bases left between them. There are 14 residues in the CDR3. Germline V CDR1 and CDR2: SEHNR, FQNEAQ (reference sequence). CDR3: CASSSSSARYEQYF. In nucleotides, the CDR3 is TGTGCCAGCAGCTCGTCTAGCGCTCGGTACGAGCAGTACTTC.